The present TCR beta chain was sequenced within a study of graft-versus-host responses after intestinal transplantation. The table came from immunoSEQ multiplex PCR; TCRdb's copy has only in-frame clones and leaves some out. The profile covers about 130,000 clones, with roughly 91% appearing a single time and roughly 0.19% taken by the ten largest. In its sample, this clone was seen once. Its antigen is as yet unknown. This CDR3 is 15 amino acids long. Germline V gives CDR1 SGHTA, CDR2 FQGTGA. Trimming shortened V by 4 bases and J by 6 bases, and 16 bases separated the two germline ends. Broader study findings: GvH clones were identified in recipient marrow, with some first appearing in ileum or blood. Allografts from individuals with graft-donor T cell macrochimerism displayed high graft-versus-host to host-versus-graft clonal ratios.

The V gene is TRBV7-3, the J gene TRBJ2-1; D possibly matches TRBD1 or TRBD2 (6 bases each). Source: unstimulated CD4+ T cells sorted from spleen or lymph node cells, taken before intestinal transplant. This sequence originates from a human donor who received an intestinal transplant. The CDR3 loop reads CASSSSRGQGNEQFF. Here the CDR3 DNA reads TGTGCCAGCAGCTCATCCCGGGGGCAGGGCAATGAGCAGTTCTTC.